Below, 20 T cell receptor beta chains from the same sample are listed, as sequenced in a study of cytomegalovirus exposure and HLA in healthy donors. PCR was performed using 60 Vbeta and 13 Jbeta primers. The assay was immunoSEQ multiplex PCR, and TCRdb's table has in-frame clones only and misses some. Here the sample spans 75,000 to 100,000 clones, around 85% being singletons. The source material was PBMCs. The receptors derive from a man aged 40-55 years in good health and CMV-seropositive.

This clone was counted once. The chain links TRBV30 to TRBJ2-7, with no clear D. CDR3 size: 13 residues. Germline lookup yields CDR1 GTSNPN and CDR2 SVGIG (reference sequence). The V gene lost 3 bases and the J gene lost 3 bases, with 12 bases spanning the gap. The CDR3: CAWRTKVDYEQYF. The CDR3 DNA is TGTGCCTGGAGGACAAAGGTGGACTACGAGCAGTACTTC.

The J gene is TRBJ2-3, the V gene TRBV9, with TRBD2 matching over 10 bases. Trimming cost V 4 bases and J 1 base; bases outside gene matches: 12. Per germline, CDR1 SGDLS and CDR2 YYNGEE. The CDR3 is made up of 18 amino acids. The CDR3 loop is CASSPASGGGGRTDTQYF. The CDR3 coding sequence is TGTGCCAGCAGCCCCGCCAGCGGGGGGGGAGGGCGCACAGATACGCAGTATTTT.

The chain couples TRBV2 to TRBJ1-5; D may be TRBD1 (6 bases). Per germline, CDR1 SNHLY and CDR2 FYNNEI. V was trimmed by 2 bases and J by 5 bases, leaving 13 bases between them. This CDR3 is 15 amino acids long. The CDR3 here is CASSEYGGVDQPQHF. In DNA form, the CDR3 reads TGTGCCAGCAGTGAATATGGGGGCGTGGATCAGCCCCAGCATTTT.

This chain uses TRBV27 with TRBJ2-5; D is unclear. Trimming left V 6 bases short and J 4 bases short, with 9 bases between. This CDR3 region has 12 residues. Germline assignment: CDR1 MNHEY and CDR2 SMNVEV (reference sequence). The CDR3 DNA reads as TGTGCCAGCAGATCACTCACAGAGACCCAGTACTTC. This sequence encodes CASRSLTETQYF.

This rearrangement joins TRBV5-1 to TRBJ2-1; 8 bases fit TRBD1. Per the germline V gene, CDR1 is SGHRS and CDR2 is YFSETQ. The V and J ends lost 4 bases and 7 bases, in that order; junction bases with no gene match: 7. The CDR3 is 14 residues long. In DNA, the CDR3 is TGCGCCAGCAGCCCTGGACAGGGCCGAAATGAGCAGTTCTTC. Encoded protein: CASSPGQGRNEQFF.

The V call is TRBV6-5, the J call TRBJ1-4; D remains unclear. The CDR3 runs to 14 residues. Germline V gives CDR1 MNHEY, CDR2 SVGAGI. With 7 bases removed from V and 1 base from J, the gap between germline ends came to 10 bases. CDR3 sequence (DNA): TGTGCCAGCACCCACACCTTAACTAATGAAAAACTGTTTTTT. It specifies CASTHTLTNEKLFF.

Points on this clone: Mismatch with germline at one junction end may stem from a read error. V usage is TRBV11-2 and J usage is TRBJ2-5; maybe TRBD1 (6 bases). The CDR3 extends over 13 amino acids. Germline V gene sequence: CDR1 SGHAT, CDR2 FQNNGV. In DNA, the CDR3 is TGTGCCAGCAGCCAAGGACAGCGAGAGGCCCAGTACTTC. Amino acids: CASSQGQREAQYF.

The chain couples TRBV5-1 to TRBJ1-1; D is undetermined. In germline, CDR1 is SGHRS, CDR2 YFSETQ. V lost 4 bases, J lost 7 bases, and 14 bases lay in between. The CDR3 is 13 amino acids. CDR3 coding DNA: TGCGCCAGCAGCGCCGGACCCGGGGATGAAGCTTTCTTT. Amino acid sequence: CASSAGPGDEAFF. The full variable domain, in which reference TRBV5-1 and TRBJ1-1 provide the parts outside the CDR3, is KAGVTQTPRYLIKTRGQQVTLSCSPISGHRSVSWYQQTPGQGLQFLFEYFSETQRNKGNFPGRFSGRQFSNSRSEMNVSTLELGDSALYLCASSAGPGDEAFFGQGTRLTVV.

The rearrangement joins TRBV28 to TRBJ2-1; perhaps TRBD2 as D (6 bases). The CDR3 covers 15 residues. V was pared by 7 bases and J by 5 bases, with 18 bases between. Germline V gives CDR1 MDHEN, CDR2 SYDVKM. Here the CDR3 reads CASTRRGAGNNEQFF. CDR3 bases: TGTGCCAGCACTCGACGAGGGGCGGGAAACAATGAGCAGTTCTTC.

The V call is TRBV13, the J call TRBJ2-7; tentative D call: TRBD2 (6 bases). Trimming removed 2 bases at V and 4 bases at J, with 15 bases between. Germline CDR1 and CDR2: PRHDT and FYEKMQ (reference sequence). This CDR3 contains 15 residues. The CDR3 coding sequence is TGTGCCAGCAGCTTATTTTCAGGGAGGCTATACGAGCAGTACTTC. Its translation: CASSLFSGRLYEQYF.

This clone occurred once. The chain recombines TRBV12-5 with TRBJ1-1; a possible D gene is TRBD1 (6 bases). This CDR3 is built from 13 residues. Trimming took off 0 bases at V and 5 bases at J, with 7 bases between the two ends. Germline CDR1 and CDR2: LGHNT and FRNRAP. The CDR3: CASGLVGGTEAFF. The CDR3 nucleotides read TGTGCTAGTGGTTTGGTAGGGGGAACTGAAGCTTTCTTT.

The chain carries TRBV6-1 and TRBJ1-4; 8 nucleotides agree with TRBD1. The J segment lost 8 bases and the V segment lost 5 bases, leaving 10 bases of the junction unmatched. CDR3 size: 15 residues. Germline V gene lookup returns CDR1 MNHNS and CDR2 SASEGT. CDR3 sequence: CASSRTGFAMEKLFF. Written as DNA, the CDR3 is TGTGCCAGCAGTCGGACAGGGTTCGCGATGGAAAAACTGTTTTTT.

On this clone: Other DNA sequences from this sample encode an identical CDR3 as well. The gene calls are TRBV28 and TRBJ1-2; D remains unclear. Germline values: CDR1 MDHEN, CDR2 SYDVKM. V was trimmed by 2 bases and J by 4 bases, leaving 5 bases between them. The CDR3 covers 12 residues. The CDR3 loop is CASSLRGYGYTF. CDR3 DNA: TGTGCCAGCAGTTTACGGGGCTATGGCTACACCTTC.

CDR3 coding DNA: TGTGCCAGCAGTGAAGCAGAAGGGGGCTGGAACACTGAAGCTTTCTTT. It specifies CASSEAEGGWNTEAFF. The chain couples TRBV6-1 to TRBJ1-1; 7 bases match TRBD1. Per the germline V gene, CDR1 is MNHNS and CDR2 is SASEGT. The CDR3 sequence is 16 residues long. J was trimmed by 1 base and V by 0 bases; bases with no gene match: 5.

The rearrangement joins TRBV7-8 to TRBJ2-7; D might be TRBD2 (5 bases). Looked up from germline, CDR1 is SGHVS and CDR2 is FQNEAQ. The CDR3 is 15 residues long. Trimming removed 0 bases at V and 0 bases at J, with 9 bases between. CDR3 DNA: TGTGCCAGCAGCTTAGCACGAGGGCCCTCCTACGAGCAGTACTTC. This translates into CASSLARGPSYEQYF.

The rearrangement uses TRBV5-1 and TRBJ1-6; the match to TRBD1 covers 7 bases. The CDR3 is made up of 14 amino acids. Germline CDR1 and CDR2: SGHRS and YFSETQ. Trimming took 7 bases from V and 7 from J; bases not matched to a gene: 8. The CDR3 is CASAEQGSNSPLHF. CDR3 nucleotide sequence: TGCGCCAGCGCCGAACAGGGGAGCAATTCACCCCTCCACTTT.

The rearrangement uses TRBV6-5 and TRBJ1-5; D may be TRBD1 (6 bases). This CDR3 is 15 amino acids long. In germline, CDR1 is MNHEY, CDR2 SVGAGI. Trimming pared 0 bases from V and 3 bases from J, leaving 9 bases between. This CDR3 is CASSYSRGFNQPQHF. CDR3 sequence (DNA): TGTGCCAGCAGTTACTCAAGGGGGTTCAATCAGCCCCAGCATTTT.

This rearrangement joins TRBV5-1 to TRBJ2-1, with D possibly being TRBD1 (5 bases). The CDR3 totals 12 residues. The germline V gene has CDR1 SGHRS and CDR2 YFSETQ. Between the trimmed V and J ends, which lost 4 bases and 10 bases, there was a span of 12 bases. The CDR3 DNA sequence: TGCGCCAGCAGCAATCCTCAGGGAGAGCAGTTCTTC. Its protein is CASSNPQGEQFF.

Details on this clone: The junction differs from germline at one of its ends, possibly a read error. The chain is built from TRBV5-1 and TRBJ2-6; D might be TRBD2 (6 bases). This CDR3 has 15 amino acids. Germline V gene data show CDR1 as SGHRS and CDR2 as YFSETQ. This CDR3 is CASSGGDSGANGLTF. CDR3 coding DNA: TGCGCCAGCAGCGGAGGGGACTCTGGGGCCAACGGCCTGACTTTC.

The V call is TRBV28, the J call TRBJ1-6, with TRBD1 matching 10 bases. V lost 6 bases and J lost 1; bases outside the gene matches: 6. Germline V gene lookup returns CDR1 MDHEN and CDR2 SYDVKM. The CDR3 is 17 amino acids. CDR3 residues: CASSPRTGGSYNSPLHF. CDR3 coding DNA: TGTGCCAGCAGCCCTAGGACAGGGGGTTCCTATAATTCACCCCTCCACTTT. Supplemented by reference TRBV28 and TRBJ1-6, the full variable domain reads DVKVTQSSRYLVKRTGEKVFLECVQDMDHENMFWYRQDPGLGLRLIYFSYDVKMKEKGDIPEGYSVSREKKERFSLILESASTNQTSMYLCASSPRTGGSYNSPLHFGNGTRLTVT.